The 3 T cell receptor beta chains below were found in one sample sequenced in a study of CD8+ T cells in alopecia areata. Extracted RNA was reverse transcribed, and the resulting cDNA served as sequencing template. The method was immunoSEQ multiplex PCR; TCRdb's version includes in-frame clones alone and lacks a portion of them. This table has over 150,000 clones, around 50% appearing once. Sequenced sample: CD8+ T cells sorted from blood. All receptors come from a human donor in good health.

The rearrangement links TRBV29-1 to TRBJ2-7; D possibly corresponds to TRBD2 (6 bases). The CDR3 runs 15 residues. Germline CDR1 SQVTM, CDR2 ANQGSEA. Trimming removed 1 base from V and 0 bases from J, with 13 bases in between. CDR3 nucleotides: TGCAGCGTTGAAGTCGGAGGGAGAATCTCCTACGAGCAGTACTTC. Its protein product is CSVEVGGRISYEQYF.

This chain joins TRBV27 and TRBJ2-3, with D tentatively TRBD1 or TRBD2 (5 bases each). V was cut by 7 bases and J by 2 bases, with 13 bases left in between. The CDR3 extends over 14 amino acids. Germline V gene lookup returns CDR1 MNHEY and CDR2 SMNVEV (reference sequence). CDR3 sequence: CASKYGGYTDTQYF. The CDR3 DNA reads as TGTGCCAGCAAGTATGGGGGATACACAGATACGCAGTATTTT.

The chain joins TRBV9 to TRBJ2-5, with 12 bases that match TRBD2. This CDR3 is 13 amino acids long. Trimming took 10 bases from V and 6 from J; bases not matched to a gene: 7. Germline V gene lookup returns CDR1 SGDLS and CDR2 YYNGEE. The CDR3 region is CASSGGAKKTQYF. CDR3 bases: TGTGCCTCTAGCGGGGGGGCAAAAAAGACCCAGTACTTC.